The rows below give T cell receptor beta chains drawn from one sample of a study of spatial heterogeneity in lung cancer. Via MiXCR, TCRdb re-called the 5' RACE reads, giving one row per CDR3 protein. This sample has about 41,000 distinct CDR3 sequences, with roughly 12% found just once. This sample comprised PBMCs, obtained at surgery. The receptors stem from a female donor with early-stage non-small cell lung cancer. The CDR3 runs from the conserved cysteine through the conserved F or W. D genes are given only for firm matches. Clone size, where shown, is once, few, many, or a class for clones that have expanded.

CDR3nt: TGTGCCAGCAGTTTATTTATGATTGGACTAGCGGGGGGATTTAGCACAGATACGCAGTATTTT
CDR3aa: CASSLFMIGLAGGFSTDTQYF
j_gene: TRBJ2-3
abundance: few
d_gene: TRBD2
v_gene: TRBV12-3/TRBV12-4

CDR3nt: TGTGCCAGCAGCCCGAGGGGGCAGGGACTCTCCTACGAGCAGTACTTC
CDR3aa: CASSPRGQGLSYEQYF
j_gene: TRBJ2-7
abundance: -
d_gene: -
v_gene: TRBV3-1

CDR3nt: TGTGCCAGCAGGAGGACAGCTAACGCTGAAGCTTTCTTT
CDR3aa: CASRRTANAEAFF
j_gene: TRBJ1-1
abundance: few
d_gene: -
v_gene: TRBV6-5

CDR3nt: TGTGCCAGCAGTGCCAACACAGATACGCAGTATTTT
CDR3aa: CASSANTDTQYF
j_gene: TRBJ2-3
abundance: few
d_gene: -
v_gene: TRBV2

CDR3nt: TGTGCCAGCAGTTTGGAGGGACAGGGCGTCTACGAGCAGTACTTC
CDR3aa: CASSLEGQGVYEQYF
j_gene: TRBJ2-7
abundance: -
d_gene: TRBD1
v_gene: TRBV28

CDR3nt: TGTGCCAGCAGCCAAGAATTAGGACAGGGGGGATCGAACACTGAAGCTTTCTTT
CDR3aa: CASSQELGQGGSNTEAFF
j_gene: TRBJ1-1
abundance: many
d_gene: TRBD1
v_gene: TRBV3-1

CDR3nt: TGTGCCAGCAGCGAGACTAGCGCCACAGATACGCAGTATTTT
CDR3aa: CASSETSATDTQYF
j_gene: TRBJ2-3
abundance: -
d_gene: TRBD2
v_gene: TRBV2

CDR3nt: TGTGCCAGCAGCTTCGCTGGGGCCAACGTCCTGACTTTC
CDR3aa: CASSFAGANVLTF
j_gene: TRBJ2-6
abundance: many
d_gene: -
v_gene: TRBV7-2

CDR3nt: TGTGCCAGCAGCTTGAAACAGGGGGCTGGCACTGAAGCTTTCTTT
CDR3aa: CASSLKQGAGTEAFF
j_gene: TRBJ1-1
abundance: -
d_gene: TRBD1
v_gene: TRBV5-4

CDR3nt: TGCAGCGTTGAAGATATCACAGGGAGGAACACTGAAGCTTTCTTT
CDR3aa: CSVEDITGRNTEAFF
j_gene: TRBJ1-1
abundance: -
d_gene: -
v_gene: TRBV29-1

CDR3nt: TGTGCCAGCAGCCTGAGGAACGACTATGGCTACACCTTC
CDR3aa: CASSLRNDYGYTF
j_gene: TRBJ1-2
abundance: -
d_gene: -
v_gene: TRBV12-3/TRBV12-4

CDR3nt: TGTGCCAGCAGCGTAGCTACAGGGACCCACGCCTACGAGCAGTACTTC
CDR3aa: CASSVATGTHAYEQYF
j_gene: TRBJ2-7
abundance: few
d_gene: -
v_gene: TRBV9

CDR3nt: TGTGCCAGCAGTTCGGGCCTTTACAGTGAGGAGCAGTTCTTC
CDR3aa: CASSSGLYSEEQFF
j_gene: TRBJ2-1
abundance: many
d_gene: -
v_gene: TRBV6-6

CDR3nt: TGTGCCAGCAGCCTTAGACGGGCCAGGAGCTCCTATAATTCACCCCTCCACTTT
CDR3aa: CASSLRRARSSYNSPLHF
j_gene: TRBJ1-6
abundance: -
d_gene: -
v_gene: TRBV11-2

CDR3nt: TGTGCCAGCAGTTTATTGGACCATGTGGGCACCGGGGAGCTGTTTTTT
CDR3aa: CASSLLDHVGTGELFF
j_gene: TRBJ2-2
abundance: many
d_gene: -
v_gene: TRBV28

CDR3nt: TGTGCCAGCACCCCGAACGTATGGAACACTGAAGCTTTCTTT
CDR3aa: CASTPNVWNTEAFF
j_gene: TRBJ1-1
abundance: few
d_gene: -
v_gene: TRBV28

CDR3nt: TGTGCCAGTAGTTCATATGACAGGGGCAGTCAGCCCCAGCATTTT
CDR3aa: CASSSYDRGSQPQHF
j_gene: TRBJ1-5
abundance: many
d_gene: TRBD1
v_gene: TRBV19

CDR3nt: TGTGCCAGCAGCCGACAGGGACCCAATGGCTACACCTTC
CDR3aa: CASSRQGPNGYTF
j_gene: TRBJ1-2
abundance: few
d_gene: TRBD1
v_gene: TRBV7-9

CDR3nt: TGTGCCAGCAGCTTGACTAGCGCGCCAGGGGGTACGCAGTATTTT
CDR3aa: CASSLTSAPGGTQYF
j_gene: TRBJ2-3
abundance: few
d_gene: -
v_gene: TRBV7-2

CDR3nt: TGTGCCAGCAAAAGGGCCGAAGGAGGTTCACCCCTCCACTTT
CDR3aa: CASKRAEGGSPLHF
j_gene: TRBJ1-6
abundance: many
d_gene: -
v_gene: TRBV2

CDR3nt: TGTGCCAGCAGTTTAGGGCTAAACACCTACGAGCAGTACTTC
CDR3aa: CASSLGLNTYEQYF
j_gene: TRBJ2-7
abundance: medium-sized
d_gene: -
v_gene: TRBV27

CDR3nt: TGTGCCAGCAGCCGTCGACAGGGATTGGGCACTGAAGCTTTCTTT
CDR3aa: CASSRRQGLGTEAFF
j_gene: TRBJ1-1
abundance: many
d_gene: TRBD1
v_gene: TRBV7-9

CDR3nt: TGCAGTGCGACCGGGACAGGGGATAAAGCTTTCTTT
CDR3aa: CSATGTGDKAFF
j_gene: TRBJ1-1
abundance: -
d_gene: TRBD1
v_gene: TRBV20-1

CDR3nt: TGCGCCAGCAGCGTGATGACAGTCTCTGGGGCCAACGTCCTGACTTTC
CDR3aa: CASSVMTVSGANVLTF
j_gene: TRBJ2-6
abundance: few
d_gene: -
v_gene: TRBV5-1

CDR3nt: TGTGCCAGCAGCTTGGATTACGGGAGCTCCTACAATGAGCAGTTCTTC
CDR3aa: CASSLDYGSSYNEQFF
j_gene: TRBJ2-1
abundance: few
d_gene: -
v_gene: TRBV7-9

CDR3nt: TGTGCCAGCAGCCAATCAACAGCTGGACCCCTCCACTTT
CDR3aa: CASSQSTAGPLHF
j_gene: TRBJ1-6
abundance: -
d_gene: -
v_gene: TRBV3-1

CDR3nt: TGTGCCAGCAGCTTAGGGGGCGGCAGACGCTCCTACAATGAGCAGTTCTTC
CDR3aa: CASSLGGGRRSYNEQFF
j_gene: TRBJ2-1
abundance: -
d_gene: -
v_gene: TRBV7-2

CDR3nt: TGTGCCAGCAGCGTACGGGGCGGGGGGGCCCCCAATGAGCAGTTCTTC
CDR3aa: CASSVRGGGAPNEQFF
j_gene: TRBJ2-1
abundance: few
d_gene: TRBD2
v_gene: TRBV9

CDR3nt: TGTGCCAGCAGTGGTAATACCTTTTACACAGATACGCAGTATTTT
CDR3aa: CASSGNTFYTDTQYF
j_gene: TRBJ2-3
abundance: -
d_gene: -
v_gene: TRBV28

CDR3nt: TGCGCCAGCAGCTTAGAACCCCTGTACTACGAGCAGTACTTC
CDR3aa: CASSLEPLYYEQYF
j_gene: TRBJ2-7
abundance: many
d_gene: -
v_gene: TRBV5-1

CDR3nt: TGTGCCAGCAGCCCCTCAGGACAGGGACGGGGTGAGCAGTTCTTC
CDR3aa: CASSPSGQGRGEQFF
j_gene: TRBJ2-1
abundance: few
d_gene: TRBD1
v_gene: TRBV4-2

CDR3nt: TGTGCCAGCAGTTACGTGGACGAGCAGTACTTC
CDR3aa: CASSYVDEQYF
j_gene: TRBJ2-7
abundance: -
d_gene: -
v_gene: TRBV6-5

CDR3nt: TGTGCCAGCAGCTTATCCCCCCAAGGGACCTACGAGCAGTACTTC
CDR3aa: CASSLSPQGTYEQYF
j_gene: TRBJ2-7
abundance: once
d_gene: -
v_gene: TRBV11-2

CDR3nt: TGTGCCAGCAACCCTGGGCAGACAGATAGCACAGATACGCAGTATTTT
CDR3aa: CASNPGQTDSTDTQYF
j_gene: TRBJ2-3
abundance: -
d_gene: -
v_gene: TRBV11-2

CDR3nt: TGTGCCAGCAGCTTACGGGGTTATAATTCACCCCTCCACTTT
CDR3aa: CASSLRGYNSPLHF
j_gene: TRBJ1-6
abundance: many
d_gene: -
v_gene: TRBV13

CDR3nt: TGTGCCAGCTCACCTACACAGACAGTAAACACTGAAGCTTTCTTT
CDR3aa: CASSPTQTVNTEAFF
j_gene: TRBJ1-1
abundance: few
d_gene: -
v_gene: TRBV18

CDR3nt: TGTGCCAGCAGCTTAGCGAGGGGGAGCCCTGAAGCTTTCTTT
CDR3aa: CASSLARGSPEAFF
j_gene: TRBJ1-1
abundance: few
d_gene: -
v_gene: TRBV7-9

CDR3nt: TGTGCCAGCAGTGTCAGGGGGAACACTGAAGCTTTCTTT
CDR3aa: CASSVRGNTEAFF
j_gene: TRBJ1-1
abundance: few
d_gene: -
v_gene: TRBV6-1

CDR3nt: TGTGCGGGGTCCCAGAATAGCAATCAGCCCCAGCATTTT
CDR3aa: CAGSQNSNQPQHF
j_gene: TRBJ1-5
abundance: -
d_gene: -
v_gene: TRBV12-3/TRBV12-4

CDR3nt: TGTGCCAGCAGTTTATTTGGACAGAACTATGGCTACACCTTC
CDR3aa: CASSLFGQNYGYTF
j_gene: TRBJ1-2
abundance: many
d_gene: -
v_gene: TRBV28

CDR3nt: TGTGCCAGCAGTGAGGTTCCAGGGACGGGTCGGGATACGCAGTATTTT
CDR3aa: CASSEVPGTGRDTQYF
j_gene: TRBJ2-3
abundance: -
d_gene: -
v_gene: TRBV25-1

CDR3nt: TGTGCCAGCAGTGATGGGACGGCGAACACCGGGGAGCTGTTTTTT
CDR3aa: CASSDGTANTGELFF
j_gene: TRBJ2-2
abundance: -
d_gene: -
v_gene: TRBV2

CDR3nt: TGTGCCAGCAGCTTGCAGGGCACCACTGAAGCTTTCTTT
CDR3aa: CASSLQGTTEAFF
j_gene: TRBJ1-1
abundance: few
d_gene: -
v_gene: TRBV5-6

CDR3nt: TGTGCCAGCAGCTCGATTGGCGGGGGTAAGCAGTTCTTC
CDR3aa: CASSSIGGGKQFF
j_gene: TRBJ2-1
abundance: few
d_gene: TRBD2
v_gene: TRBV5-4

CDR3nt: TGCAGTGCAGGAGTTGCGGGGGGGCGGGAGACCCAGTACTTC
CDR3aa: CSAGVAGGRETQYF
j_gene: TRBJ2-5
abundance: few
d_gene: TRBD2
v_gene: TRBV20-1

CDR3nt: TGTGCCAGCATCTTGGGCAGGGCGGGGAATGAGCAGTTCTTC
CDR3aa: CASILGRAGNEQFF
j_gene: TRBJ2-1
abundance: many
d_gene: -
v_gene: TRBV28

CDR3nt: TGCGCCAGCAGCCAACAGACAGGCTCCTACAATGAGCAGTTCTTC
CDR3aa: CASSQQTGSYNEQFF
j_gene: TRBJ2-1
abundance: few
d_gene: -
v_gene: TRBV4-3